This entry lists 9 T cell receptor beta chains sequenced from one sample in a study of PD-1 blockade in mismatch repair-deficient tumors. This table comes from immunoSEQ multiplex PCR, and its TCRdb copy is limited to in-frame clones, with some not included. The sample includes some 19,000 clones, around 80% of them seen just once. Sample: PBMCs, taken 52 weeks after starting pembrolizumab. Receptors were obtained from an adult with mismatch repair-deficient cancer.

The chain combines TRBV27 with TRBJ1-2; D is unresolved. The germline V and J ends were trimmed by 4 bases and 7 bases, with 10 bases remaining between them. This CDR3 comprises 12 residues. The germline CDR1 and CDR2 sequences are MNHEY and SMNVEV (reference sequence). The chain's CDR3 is CASSSRLGGYTF. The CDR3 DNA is TGTGCCAGCAGTTCCAGGCTGGGTGGCTACACCTTC.

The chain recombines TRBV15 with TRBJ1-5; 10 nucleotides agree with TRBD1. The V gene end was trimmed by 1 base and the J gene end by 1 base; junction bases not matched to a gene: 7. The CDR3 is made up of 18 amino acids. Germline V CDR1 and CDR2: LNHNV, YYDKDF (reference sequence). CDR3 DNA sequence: TGTGCCACCAGCAGAGGAGGAGGACAGGGGGTAAGCAATCAGCCCCAGCATTTT. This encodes CATSRGGGQGVSNQPQHF.

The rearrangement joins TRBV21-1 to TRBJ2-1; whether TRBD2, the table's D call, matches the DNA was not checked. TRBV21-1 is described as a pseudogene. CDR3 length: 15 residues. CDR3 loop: CASSKVGCSYNEQFF. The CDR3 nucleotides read TGTGCCAGCAGCAAAGTCGGTTGCTCCTACAATGAGCAGTTCTTC.

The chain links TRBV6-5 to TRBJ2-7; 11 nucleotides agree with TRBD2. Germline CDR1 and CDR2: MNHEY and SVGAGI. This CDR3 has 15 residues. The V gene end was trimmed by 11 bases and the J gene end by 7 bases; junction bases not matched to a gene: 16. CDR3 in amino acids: CAASSRLAGGGEQYF. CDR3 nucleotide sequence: TGTGCCGCTTCCTCCCGGCTAGCGGGGGGAGGGGAGCAGTACTTC.

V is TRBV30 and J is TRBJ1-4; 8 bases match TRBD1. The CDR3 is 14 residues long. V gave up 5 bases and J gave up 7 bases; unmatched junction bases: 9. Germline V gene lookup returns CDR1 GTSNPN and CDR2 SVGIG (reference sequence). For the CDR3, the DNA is TGTGCCTGGCAGCTTGGACAGGGAGGTGAAAAACTGTTTTTT. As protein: CAWQLGQGGEKLFF.

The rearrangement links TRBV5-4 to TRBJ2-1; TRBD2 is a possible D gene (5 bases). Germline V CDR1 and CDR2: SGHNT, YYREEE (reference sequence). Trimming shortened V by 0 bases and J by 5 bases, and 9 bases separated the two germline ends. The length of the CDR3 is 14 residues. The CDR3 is CASSLGGSNNEQFF. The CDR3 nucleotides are TGTGCCAGCAGCTTGGGCGGGTCGAACAATGAGCAGTTCTTC.

CDR3: CASSSQIGRGNQPQHF. The DNA of the CDR3 is TGTGCCAGTAGTTCCCAAATTGGGAGGGGCAATCAGCCCCAGCATTTT. The chain joins TRBV19 to TRBJ1-5, with D unclear. The CDR3 spans 16 residues. V lost 5 bases to trimming and J lost 2 bases, with 16 bases between them. Per germline, CDR1 LNHDA and CDR2 SQIVND (reference sequence).

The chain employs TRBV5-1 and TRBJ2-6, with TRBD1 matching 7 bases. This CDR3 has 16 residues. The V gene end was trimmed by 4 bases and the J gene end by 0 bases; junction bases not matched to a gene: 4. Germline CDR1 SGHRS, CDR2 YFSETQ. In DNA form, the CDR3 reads TGCGCCAGCAGCGGGGGACAGTTCTCTGGGGCCAACGTCCTGACTTTC. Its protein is CASSGGQFSGANVLTF. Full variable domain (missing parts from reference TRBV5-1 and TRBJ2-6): KAGVTQTPRYLIKTRGQQVTLSCSPISGHRSVSWYQQTPGQGLQFLFEYFSETQRNKGNFPGRFSGRQFSNSRSEMNVSTLELGDSALYLCASSGGQFSGANVLTFGAGSRLTVL.

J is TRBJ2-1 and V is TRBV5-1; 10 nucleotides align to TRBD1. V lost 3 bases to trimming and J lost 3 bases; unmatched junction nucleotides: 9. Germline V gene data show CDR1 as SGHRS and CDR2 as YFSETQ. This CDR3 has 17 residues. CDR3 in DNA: TGCGCCAGCAGCTGGACCCGGGACAGGGGTCACTACAATGAGCAGTTCTTC. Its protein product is CASSWTRDRGHYNEQFF.